These 29 T cell receptor beta chains were sequenced from one sample in a study of CD8+CD57+ T cells in acquired aplastic anemia. Genomic DNA constituted the template upon which TCR beta VDJ and CDR3 profiling was performed. Each CDR3 protein gets one entry after TCRdb re-called the reads with MiXCR. The sample holds about 110,000 distinct CDR3 sequences, approximately 49% seen once. Specimen: sorted CD4+, CD8+, or CD8+CD57+ T cells (not recorded which) from PBMCs. Receptors originate from a human donor in good health, serving as a control.

This chain joins TRBV27 and TRBJ2-1, with a tentative D call TRBD1 (6 bases). Germline V gene lookup returns CDR1 MNHEY and CDR2 SMNVEV (reference sequence). Trimming shortened V by 8 bases and J by 3 bases, and 17 bases separated the two germline ends. This CDR3 contains 15 residues. CDR3 amino acids: CASSVTGGGYNEQFF. CDR3 DNA: TGTGCCAGCTCCGTGACAGGTGGGGGCTACAATGAGCAGTTCTTC.

The chain carries TRBV9 and TRBJ1-2; 11 nucleotides line up with TRBD1. The CDR3 has 14 amino acids. Germline assignment: CDR1 SGDLS and CDR2 YYNGEE. Unmatched junction bases numbered 5, after V lost 3 bases and J lost 7 bases. The CDR3: CASSAGQGAVGYTF. The CDR3 DNA reads TGTGCCAGCAGCGCAGGACAGGGGGCAGTTGGCTACACCTTC.

About this clonotype itself: Without the conserved terminal phenylalanine or tryptophan, this CDR3 likely stems from a read error. This rearrangement joins TRBV30 to TRBJ1-2; D gene uncertain. V was trimmed by 6 bases and J by 0 bases, leaving 11 bases between them. Germline V gene data show CDR1 as GTSNPN and CDR2 as SVGIG (reference sequence). The CDR3 length is 13 residues. The CDR3 spells CACRRNANYGYTL. CDR3 nucleotide sequence: TGTGCCTGCCGGCGGAATGCTAACTATGGCTACACCCTC.

This chain links TRBV11-1 with TRBJ2-7; 9 bases fit TRBD2. The J call is uncertain, as TRBJ2-1 better fits the DNA end. CDR1 SGHAT and CDR2 FQDESV come from the germline V gene (reference sequence). The CDR3 is made up of 15 amino acids. The CDR3 nucleotides are TGTGCCAGCAGCCCGGCCGGGACTAGCCAGAATGAGCAGTTCTTC. Protein product: CASSPAGTSQNEQFF.

V is TRBV5-4 and J is TRBJ1-6, with 9 bases aligning to TRBD1. The CDR3 length is 14 residues. CDR1 and CDR2 from the germline V gene are SGHNT and YYREEE (reference sequence). V gave up 0 bases and J gave up 8 bases; unmatched junction bases: 0. For the CDR3, the DNA is TGTGCCAGCAGCTTGGGGACAGGGGATTCACCCCTCCACTTT. It codes for CASSLGTGDSPLHF. Looking up the rest from reference TRBV5-4 and TRBJ1-6 gives the full variable domain: ETGVTQSPTHLIKTRGQQVTLRCSSQSGHNTVSWYQQALGQGPQFIFQYYREEENGRGNFPPRFSGLQFPNYSSELNVNALELDDSALYLCASSLGTGDSPLHFGNGTRLTVT.

This clonotype was detected once. This chain connects TRBV2 to TRBJ2-7; TRBD1 matches at 7 bases. The CDR3 covers 12 residues. CDR1 and CDR2 from the germline V gene are SNHLY and FYNNEI. Trimming cost V 8 bases and J 3 bases; bases outside gene matches: 4. The CDR3 nucleotides are TGTGCCAGCGGTCGACAGGGCTACGAGCAGTACTTC. Residues: CASGRQGYEQYF.

About this clonotype itself: One end of the junction varies from germline; a read error may be responsible. The gene calls are TRBV9 and TRBJ1-6, with a weak D call TRBD1 (5 bases). This CDR3 is built from 12 residues. Germline CDR1 and CDR2: SGDLS and YYNGEE. This CDR3 is CANSGTHSPLHF. As DNA, the CDR3 is TGTGCCAACAGCGGGACTCATTCACCCCTCCACTTT.

This clonotype was seen a handful of times. The V gene is TRBV6-1, the J gene TRBJ2-3, with 12 bases lining up with TRBD1. The junction had 6 bases not matched to a gene; V was cut back by 9 bases and J by 2 bases. CDR3 length: 15 residues. CDR1 and CDR2 (germline): MNHNS, SASEGT. The DNA of the CDR3 is TGTGCCAGTAGTCCGGGACAGGGGGCCACAGATACGCAGTATTTT. Translating gives CASSPGQGATDTQYF.

The chain employs TRBV2 and TRBJ2-7; a possible D gene is TRBD2 (6 bases). V lost 7 bases and J 7 bases, leaving 11 bases between the germline ends. The CDR3 extends over 11 amino acids. CDR1 is SNHLY and CDR2 is FYNNEI in the germline V gene. This CDR3 is CASTGAAEQYF. DNA of the CDR3: TGTGCCAGCACGGGAGCGGCTGAGCAGTACTTC.

Only one count was recorded for this clonotype. Just one base apart from a much larger clone, this may be a read error. The chain combines TRBV6-5 with TRBJ2-4; D might be TRBD2 (5 bases). Germline V CDR1 and CDR2: MNHEY, SVGAGI. The CDR3 extends over 15 amino acids. The CDR3 sequence: CASTYSTGVENIQYF. CDR3 DNA sequence: TGTGCCAGCACTTACTCCACCGGGGTGGAAAACATTCAGTACTTC.

This clonotype has a handful of counts. A much larger clone lies a single base off, so this may be a read error. The V gene is TRBV6-1, the J gene TRBJ1-1; 7 bases align to TRBD1. CDR1 is MNHNS, CDR2 SASEGT, per germline. The CDR3 is 15 residues long. The CDR3 nucleotides are TGTGCCGGCAGAACGACAGGGACTCTGAACACTGAAGCTTTCTTT. This sequence encodes CAGRTTGTLNTEAFF.

This clonotype was recorded many times. The chain recombines TRBV20-1 with TRBJ2-3; 9 nucleotides agree with TRBD2. V trimming: 6 bases; J trimming: 7 bases; junction bases outside the gene matches: 11. The CDR3 consists of 14 residues. The germline CDR1 and CDR2 sequences are DFQATT and SNEGSKA (reference sequence). CDR3 amino acids: CSAPPEAGGNTQYF. The CDR3 DNA is TGCAGTGCCCCTCCAGAGGCGGGGGGGAATACGCAGTATTTT.

At least ten counts were recorded for this clonotype. The gene calls are TRBV19 and TRBJ1-4, with D uncertain. The CDR3 has 14 amino acids. The germline gives CDR1 LNHDA, CDR2 SQIVND (reference sequence). The V end lost 1 base, the J end lost 9 bases, and 12 bases lay between the germline ends. The CDR3 nucleotides read TGTGCCAGTAGTATAGCCGGGCCGTTCCAAAAACTGTTTTTT. It specifies CASSIAGPFQKLFF. The full variable domain, with the rest looked up from reference TRBV19 and TRBJ1-4, is DGGITQSPKYLFRKEGQNVTLSCEQNLNHDAMYWYRQDPGQGLRLIYYSQIVNDFQKGDIAEGYSVSREKKESFPLTVTSAQKNPTAFYLCASSIAGPFQKLFFGSGTQLSVL.

This clonotype was seen repeatedly, ten times or more. The V gene is TRBV20-1, the J gene TRBJ1-1; D gene unclear. V was cut by 5 bases and J by 0 bases, with 7 bases left in between. From germline, CDR1 is DFQATT and CDR2 SNEGSKA (reference sequence). The CDR3 runs 12 residues. The CDR3 loop reads CSAGLLNTEAFF. For the CDR3, the DNA is TGCAGTGCTGGCCTCCTGAACACTGAAGCTTTCTTT.

V gene TRBV4-2 combines with J gene TRBJ2-6; 10 nucleotides align to TRBD2. CDR1 is LGHNA and CDR2 is YNFKEQ in the germline V gene. This CDR3 has 20 residues. Trimming took 4 bases from V and 0 from J; bases not matched to a gene: 12. CDR3 protein: CASSLWGLAGGLSGANVLTF. The CDR3 DNA reads TGTGCCAGCAGCCTGTGGGGATTAGCGGGGGGTCTCTCTGGGGCCAACGTCCTGACTTTC.

The V gene is TRBV2, the J gene TRBJ1-1; D uncertain. Trimming left V 5 bases short and J 1 base short, with 14 bases between. There are 15 residues in the CDR3. Germline CDR1 reads SNHLY; CDR2 reads FYNNEI. CDR3 amino acids: CASSPFSDGNTEAFF. The CDR3 DNA follows: TGTGCCAGCAGTCCCTTCTCAGATGGGAACACTGAAGCTTTCTTT. Looking up the rest from reference TRBV2 and TRBJ1-1 gives the full variable domain: EPEVTQTPSHQVTQMGQEVILRCVPISNHLYFYWYRQILGQKVEFLVSFYNNEISEKSEIFDDQFSVERPDGSNFTLKIRSTKLEDSAMYFCASSPFSDGNTEAFFGQGTRLTVV.

This clonotype was observed a single time. This sequence joins TRBV15 and TRBJ1-5, with D perhaps matching TRBD1 (6 bases). This CDR3 contains 15 residues. Germline V gene sequence: CDR1 LNHNV, CDR2 YYDKDF (reference sequence). V was clipped by 1 base and J by 3 bases, with 10 bases between them. CDR3 DNA: TGTGCCACCAGCAGAGGAGACAGGTTCAATCAGCCCCAGCATTTT. Its protein product is CATSRGDRFNQPQHF.

The chain recombines TRBV15 with TRBJ1-6, with D possibly TRBD1 on 6 matching bases. The germline gives CDR1 LNHNV, CDR2 YYDKDF (reference sequence). This CDR3 comprises 15 residues. V was pared by 5 bases and J by 2 bases, with 10 bases between. This CDR3 reads CATSPRGTYNSPLHF. In DNA form, the CDR3 reads TGTGCCACCAGCCCAAGGGGGACCTATAATTCACCCCTCCACTTT.

The chain is built from TRBV7-9 and TRBJ1-6, with a tentative D call TRBD1 (6 bases). Germline loops: CDR1 SEHNR, CDR2 FQNEAQ (reference sequence). V lost 5 bases, J lost 5 bases, and 10 bases lay in between. This CDR3 region has 14 residues. CDR3 residues: CASSQRGNNSPLHF. The CDR3 DNA follows: TGTGCCAGCAGCCAAAGGGGGAATAATTCACCCCTCCACTTT.

The table lists this clonotype with a few counts. The V and J genes are TRBV20-1 and TRBJ1-4, with no clear D. Germline V gene lookup returns CDR1 DFQATT and CDR2 SNEGSKA (reference sequence). The CDR3 spans 13 residues. V lost 3 bases, J lost 3 bases, and 8 bases lay in between. The DNA for the CDR3 is TGCAGTGCTAGCCGAGGGCCTAATGAAAAACTGTTTTTT. Translated, it gives CSASRGPNEKLFF.

The chain recombines TRBV15 with TRBJ1-2; D not certain. Trimming shortened V by 1 base and J by 6 bases, and 6 bases separated the two germline ends. The CDR3 spans 12 residues. Germline CDR1 reads LNHNV; CDR2 reads YYDKDF (reference sequence). CDR3 sequence reads: CATSRGPDGYTF. Here the CDR3 DNA reads TGTGCCACCAGCAGAGGCCCCGATGGCTACACCTTC.

This clonotype was seen ten or more times. The chain has TRBV7-2 and TRBJ2-7, with D unclear. Trimming removed 4 bases at V and 3 bases at J, with 13 bases between. This CDR3 spans 14 amino acids. CDR1 SGHTA and CDR2 FQGNSA come from the germline V gene. Written as DNA, the CDR3 is TGTGCCAGCAGCTCCGTGACCCCGGGCTACGAGCAGTACTTC. It translates to CASSSVTPGYEQYF.

The chain couples TRBV20-1 to TRBJ2-7; D is unresolved. Germline V gene sequence: CDR1 DFQATT, CDR2 SNEGSKA (reference sequence). CDR3 size: 10 residues. The germline V and J ends were trimmed by 3 bases and 5 bases, with 5 bases remaining between them. DNA of the CDR3: TGCAGTGCTAGCGATCACGAGCAGTACTTC. It translates to CSASDHEQYF.

The table lists this clonotype with a count of one. The gene calls are TRBV2 and TRBJ2-3; perhaps D is TRBD1 or TRBD2 (5 bases each). The CDR3 contains 15 residues. V was pared by 2 bases and J by 4 bases, with 13 bases between. The germline gives CDR1 SNHLY, CDR2 FYNNEI. In DNA form, the CDR3 reads TGTGCCAGCAGTGAACTGGGTGGGGGTCCAGATACGCAGTATTTT. Amino acid sequence: CASSELGGGPDTQYF.

This clonotype was observed once. The chain is built from TRBV25-1 and TRBJ1-3; D uncertain. CDR1 and CDR2 (germline): MGHDK, SYGVNS. Deletions cut 6 bases from V and 4 bases from J, with 10 bases between. The CDR3 covers 13 residues. The CDR3 coding sequence is TGTGCCAGCAGCCCGGACGGAGGAAACACCATATATTTT. This encodes CASSPDGGNTIYF.

V gene TRBV25-1 combines with J gene TRBJ1-6; 9 nucleotides line up with TRBD1. The germline gives CDR1 MGHDK, CDR2 SYGVNS. The CDR3 runs 16 residues. V gave up 5 bases and J gave up 3 bases; unmatched junction bases: 5. CDR3 sequence reads: CASSQGTGNYNSPLHF. The CDR3 DNA reads TGTGCCAGCAGTCAAGGGACAGGGAACTATAATTCACCCCTCCACTTT. The full variable domain, in which reference TRBV25-1 and TRBJ1-6 provide the parts outside the CDR3, is EADIYQTPRYLVIGTGKKITLECSQTMGHDKMYWYQQDPGMELHLIHYSYGVNSTEKGDLSSESTVSRIRTEHFPLTLESARPSHTSQYLCASSQGTGNYNSPLHFGNGTRLTVT.

This clonotype occurred many times. This chain connects TRBV5-4 to TRBJ1-2, with D uncertain. Germline CDR1 reads SGHNT; CDR2 reads YYREEE (reference sequence). The V gene lost 0 bases and the J gene lost 5 bases, with 8 bases spanning the gap. The CDR3 length is 13 residues. The CDR3 spells CASSLGVEYGYTF. CDR3 nucleotide sequence: TGTGCCAGCAGCTTGGGGGTGGAATATGGCTACACCTTC. The full variable domain, with the rest looked up from reference TRBV5-4 and TRBJ1-2, is ETGVTQSPTHLIKTRGQQVTLRCSSQSGHNTVSWYQQALGQGPQFIFQYYREEENGRGNFPPRFSGLQFPNYSSELNVNALELDDSALYLCASSLGVEYGYTFGSGTRLTVV.

This clonotype was found many times. Compared with germline, one end of the junction differs, possibly owing to a read error. The chain is built from TRBV7-7 and TRBJ2-2; D is unresolved. The CDR3 consists of 13 residues. The germline V gene has CDR1 SSHAT and CDR2 FNYEAQ (reference sequence). The CDR3 region has the DNA TGTGCTAGCAGTCCAGCACCCACCGGGGAGCTGTTTTTT. Translated: CASSPAPTGELFF.

This clonotype was observed once. The rearrangement links TRBV18 to TRBJ1-2; 7 bases match TRBD1. CDR3 length equals 11 residues. Germline V gene data show CDR1 as KGHSH and CDR2 as LQKENI. With V trimmed by 6 bases and J by 7 bases, 2 bases remained unmatched. The CDR3 loop is CASSTGFGYTF. The DNA for the CDR3 is TGTGCCAGCTCGACAGGGTTTGGCTACACCTTC.